Following are 3 T cell receptor beta chains from one sample sequenced in a study of T cell responses to AZD1222 COVID-19 vaccine. Profiling relied on immunoSEQ multiplex PCR, and the TCRdb table lists in-frame clones only, not all of them. The profile shows fewer than 200,000 clones, approximately 90% of them singletons. Sequenced here: peripheral blood, sampled 28 days after the second dose of the MenACWY control vaccine. These receptors were obtained from an adult who received the MenACWY meningococcal vaccine as a control.

CDR3 coding DNA: TGTGCCAGCAGCTTAGAGGGGGCGAATACTGAAGCTTTCTTT. This gives the protein CASSLEGANTEAFF. The chain is built from TRBV7-9 and TRBJ1-1; 7 bases match TRBD1. After removal of 1 base from V and 5 bases from J, the junction contained 4 bases not matched to a gene. The CDR3 contains 14 residues. Germline CDR1 is SEHNR and CDR2 is FQNEAQ (reference sequence).

This clone was seen a few times. The V call is TRBV4-1, the J call TRBJ1-2, with a tentative D call TRBD1 (5 bases). Deletions cut 0 bases from V and 3 bases from J, with 8 bases between. The CDR3 extends over 14 amino acids. Germline V gene sequence: CDR1 MGHRA, CDR2 YSYEKL. CDR3: CASSQDLGDYGYTF. The CDR3 bases are TGCGCCAGCAGCCAAGATCTAGGGGACTATGGCTACACCTTC.

The rearrangement joins TRBV11-2 to TRBJ2-7, with D perhaps TRBD1 or TRBD2 (5 bases each). Trimming stripped 6 bases from V and 6 bases from J, with 18 bases between. CDR3 length: 14 amino acids. Germline V gene data show CDR1 as SGHAT and CDR2 as FQNNGV. For the CDR3, the DNA is TGTGCCAGCAGTTCCGGGACCCCCCGAGCCGAGCAGTACTTC. Its translation: CASSSGTPRAEQYF.